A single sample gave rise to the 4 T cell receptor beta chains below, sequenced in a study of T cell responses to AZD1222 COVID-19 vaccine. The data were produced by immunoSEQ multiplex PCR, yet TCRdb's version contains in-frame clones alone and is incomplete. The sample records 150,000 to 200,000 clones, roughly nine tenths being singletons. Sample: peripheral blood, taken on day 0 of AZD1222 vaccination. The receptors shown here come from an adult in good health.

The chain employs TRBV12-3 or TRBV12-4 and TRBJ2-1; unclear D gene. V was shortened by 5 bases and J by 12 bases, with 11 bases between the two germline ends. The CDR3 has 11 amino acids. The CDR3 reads CASSAGPAQFF. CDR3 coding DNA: TGTGCCAGCAGTGCAGGACCGGCGCAGTTCTTC.

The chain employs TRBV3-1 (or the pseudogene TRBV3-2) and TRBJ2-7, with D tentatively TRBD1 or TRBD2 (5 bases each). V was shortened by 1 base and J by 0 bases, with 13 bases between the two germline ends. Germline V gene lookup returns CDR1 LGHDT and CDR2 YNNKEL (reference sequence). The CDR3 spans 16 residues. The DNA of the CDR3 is TGTGCCAGCAGCCAAGGCGCCGGGGCCTACTCCTACGAGCAGTACTTC. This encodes CASSQGAGAYSYEQYF.

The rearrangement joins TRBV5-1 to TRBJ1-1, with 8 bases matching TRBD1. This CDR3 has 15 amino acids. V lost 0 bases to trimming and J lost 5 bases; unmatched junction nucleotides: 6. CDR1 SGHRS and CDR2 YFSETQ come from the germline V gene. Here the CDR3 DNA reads TGCGCCAGCAGCTTGGATGGACAGGGAGAAACTGAAGCTTTCTTT. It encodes CASSLDGQGETEAFF.

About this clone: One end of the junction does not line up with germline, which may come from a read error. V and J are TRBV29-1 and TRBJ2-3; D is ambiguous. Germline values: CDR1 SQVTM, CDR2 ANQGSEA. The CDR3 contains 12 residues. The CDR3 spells CSVEEGTDTQYF. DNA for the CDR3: TGCAGCGTGGAAGAGGGCACAGATACGCAGTATTTT.